Sequencing of this T cell receptor beta chain was carried out in a study of blood T cell repertoires in COVID-19. Overall study: Acute and convalescent COVID-19 specimens originated in the United States, Italy and Spain. PBMCs, B-cell-depleted T cells, or T cells provided the cDNA or gDNA that made up the material.

This clone appeared once. Deletions cut 2 bases from V and 1 base from J, with 5 bases between. The germline V gene has CDR1 MNHNY and CDR2 SVGAGI (reference sequence). The CDR3 spans 14 residues. How the authors handled the data: Estimation of nucleated cell counts was performed using reference gene primer amplification. Produced via immunoSEQ multiplex PCR; TCRdb's table is partial and in-frame only. V and J calls and clone size are copied from that table; D and trimming were computed from the DNA. The profile shows around 65,000 clones, roughly three quarters of them singletons. The sequenced sample was peripheral blood. This receptor was obtained from a man between 60 and 70 years old with acute or convalescent COVID-19. The chain uses TRBV6-6 and TRBJ2-2; D is unresolved. This CDR3 is CASSYRENTGELFF. Here the CDR3 DNA reads TGTGCCAGCAGTTACAGAGAGAACACCGGGGAGCTGTTTTTT.